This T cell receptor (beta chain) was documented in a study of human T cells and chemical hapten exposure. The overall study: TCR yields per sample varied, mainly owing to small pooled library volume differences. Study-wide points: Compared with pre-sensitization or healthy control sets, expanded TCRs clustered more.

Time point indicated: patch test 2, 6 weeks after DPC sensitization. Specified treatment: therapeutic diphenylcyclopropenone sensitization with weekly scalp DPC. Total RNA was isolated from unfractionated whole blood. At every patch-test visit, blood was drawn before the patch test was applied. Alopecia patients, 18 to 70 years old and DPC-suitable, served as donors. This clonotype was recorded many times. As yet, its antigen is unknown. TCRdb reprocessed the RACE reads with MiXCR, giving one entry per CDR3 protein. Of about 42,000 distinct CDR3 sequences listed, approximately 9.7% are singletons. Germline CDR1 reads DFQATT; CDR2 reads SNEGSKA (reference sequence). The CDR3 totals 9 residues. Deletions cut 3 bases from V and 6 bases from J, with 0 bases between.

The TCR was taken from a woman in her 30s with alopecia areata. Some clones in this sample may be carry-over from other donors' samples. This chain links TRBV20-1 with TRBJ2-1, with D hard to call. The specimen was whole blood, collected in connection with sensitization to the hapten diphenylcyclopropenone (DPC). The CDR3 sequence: CSASNEQFF. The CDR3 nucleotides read TGCAGTGCTAGCAATGAGCAGTTCTTC.